This T cell receptor (beta chain) was obtained from a study of blood T cell repertoires in COVID-19. The protocol was immunoSEQ multiplex PCR, while the TCRdb copy is restricted to in-frame clones and leaves out a portion. The sample lists a few hundred thousand clones; 75% to 90% were seen once. The TCR comes from a woman aged 45 to 65 who had recovered from COVID-19. Sequencing was carried out using PBMCs or T cells enriched from blood (not recorded which).

CDR3 in DNA: TGTGCCAGCAGTCAAAGGGACAGGGGCGAGCAGTACTTC. Translating gives CASSQRDRGEQYF. The chain joins TRBV27 to TRBJ2-7; 10 bases are shared with TRBD1. This CDR3 has 13 residues. Germline-derived CDR1 and CDR2 are MNHEY and SMNVEV (reference sequence). The V segment lost 5 bases and the J segment 6 bases; nucleotides outside the gene matches: 4.